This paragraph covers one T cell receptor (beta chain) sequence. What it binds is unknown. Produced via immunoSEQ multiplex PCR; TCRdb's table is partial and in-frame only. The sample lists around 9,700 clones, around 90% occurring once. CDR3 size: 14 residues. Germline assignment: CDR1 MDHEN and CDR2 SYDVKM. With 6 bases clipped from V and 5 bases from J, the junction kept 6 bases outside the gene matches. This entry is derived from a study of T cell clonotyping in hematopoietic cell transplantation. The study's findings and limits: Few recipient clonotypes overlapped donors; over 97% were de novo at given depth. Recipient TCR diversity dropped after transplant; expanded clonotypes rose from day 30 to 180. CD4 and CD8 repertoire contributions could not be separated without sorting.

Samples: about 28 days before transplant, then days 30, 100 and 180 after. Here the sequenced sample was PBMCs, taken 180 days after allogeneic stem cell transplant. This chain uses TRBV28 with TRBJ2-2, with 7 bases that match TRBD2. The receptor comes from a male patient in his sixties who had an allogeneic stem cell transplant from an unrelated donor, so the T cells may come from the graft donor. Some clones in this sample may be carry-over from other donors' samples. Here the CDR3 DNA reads TGTGCCAGCAGACTAGCGCTCAAAACCGGGGAGCTGTTTTTT. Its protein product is CASRLALKTGELFF.